One TCR beta chain is described in this entry. No antigen is known for it. The CDR3 runs to 15 residues. Trimming cost V 7 bases and J 2 bases, with 14 bases left between them. In germline, CDR1 is SEHNR, CDR2 FQNEAQ (reference sequence). Repertoires were generated with immunoSEQ multiplex PCR, while TCRdb's copy carries only in-frame clones and drops some. The sample has under 2.5 million clones; about 90% are singletons. This record comes from a study of shared clonotypes between healthy human individuals. Study-wide points: It was only blood that was sampled, and tissue repertoires likely differ.

The TCR was taken from a man between 18 and 35 years old in good health. Some clones in this sample may be carry-over from other donors' samples. The sequenced sample was naive CD4+ T cells from PBMCs. Subset defined: CD45RA+ positively selected. The rearrangement uses TRBV7-9 and TRBJ2-2; D is unresolved. CDR3 coding DNA: TGTGCCAGCACCCGTTCGGCCAGCAACACCGGGGAGCTGTTTTTT. This sequence encodes CASTRSASNTGELFF.